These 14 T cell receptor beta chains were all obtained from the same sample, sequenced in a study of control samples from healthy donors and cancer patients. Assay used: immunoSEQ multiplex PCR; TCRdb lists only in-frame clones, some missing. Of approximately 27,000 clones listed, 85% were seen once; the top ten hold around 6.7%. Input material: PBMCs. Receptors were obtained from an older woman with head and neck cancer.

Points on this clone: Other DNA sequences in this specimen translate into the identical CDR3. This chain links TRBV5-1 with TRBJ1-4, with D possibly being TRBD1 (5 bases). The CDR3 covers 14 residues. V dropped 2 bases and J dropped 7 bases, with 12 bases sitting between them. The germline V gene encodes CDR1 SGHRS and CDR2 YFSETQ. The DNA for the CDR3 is TGCGCCAGCAGCTTCGGCCAGGGTCGTGAAAAACTGTTTTTT. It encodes CASSFGQGREKLFF.

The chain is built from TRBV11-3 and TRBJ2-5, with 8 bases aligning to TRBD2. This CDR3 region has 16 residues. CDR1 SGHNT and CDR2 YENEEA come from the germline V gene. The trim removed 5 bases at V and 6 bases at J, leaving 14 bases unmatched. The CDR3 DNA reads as TGTGCCAGCAGCCCATCCTGGGGCGGGGGGCCCAAGACCCAGTACTTC. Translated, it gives CASSPSWGGGPKTQYF.

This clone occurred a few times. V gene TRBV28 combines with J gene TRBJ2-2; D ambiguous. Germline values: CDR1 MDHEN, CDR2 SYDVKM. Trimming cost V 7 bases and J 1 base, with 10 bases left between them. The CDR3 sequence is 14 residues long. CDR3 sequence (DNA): TGTGCCAGCACTGGACCCCTGAACACCGGGGAGCTGTTTTTT. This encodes CASTGPLNTGELFF.

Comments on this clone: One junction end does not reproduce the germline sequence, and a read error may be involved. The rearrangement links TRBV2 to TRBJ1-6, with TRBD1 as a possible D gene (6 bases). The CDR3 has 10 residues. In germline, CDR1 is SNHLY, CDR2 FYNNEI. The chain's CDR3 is CASSSDSFYF. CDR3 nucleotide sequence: TGTGCCAGCAGTTCGGACAGCTTCTACTTT.

The CDR3 sequence is CASSFFTSGGFYEQYF. In DNA, the CDR3 is TGTGCCAGCAGCTTCTTCACTAGCGGGGGATTCTACGAGCAGTACTTC. The chain is built from TRBV5-4 and TRBJ2-7, with 11 bases fitting TRBD2. This CDR3 contains 16 residues. Germline V gene data show CDR1 as SGHNT and CDR2 as YYREEE (reference sequence). Trimming cost V 2 bases and J 3 bases; bases outside gene matches: 7.

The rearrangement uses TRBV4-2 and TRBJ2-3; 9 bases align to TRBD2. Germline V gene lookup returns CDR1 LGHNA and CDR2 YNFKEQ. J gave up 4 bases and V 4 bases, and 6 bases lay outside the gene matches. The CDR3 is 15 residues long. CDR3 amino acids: CASSPISGSPDTQYF. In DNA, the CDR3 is TGTGCCAGCAGCCCAATTAGCGGGAGCCCAGATACGCAGTATTTT.

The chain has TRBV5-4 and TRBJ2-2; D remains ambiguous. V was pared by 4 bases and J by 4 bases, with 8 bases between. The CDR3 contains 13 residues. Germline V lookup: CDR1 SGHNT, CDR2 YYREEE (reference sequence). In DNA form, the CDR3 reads TGTGCCAGCAGCGTCTACTTCACCGGGGAGCTGTTTTTT. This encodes CASSVYFTGELFF.

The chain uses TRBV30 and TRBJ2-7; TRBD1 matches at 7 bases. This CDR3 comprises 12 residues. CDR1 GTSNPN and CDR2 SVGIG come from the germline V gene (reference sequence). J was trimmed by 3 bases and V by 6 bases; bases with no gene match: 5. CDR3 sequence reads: CACSRGSYEQYF. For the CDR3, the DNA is TGTGCCTGCTCCAGGGGGAGCTACGAGCAGTACTTC.

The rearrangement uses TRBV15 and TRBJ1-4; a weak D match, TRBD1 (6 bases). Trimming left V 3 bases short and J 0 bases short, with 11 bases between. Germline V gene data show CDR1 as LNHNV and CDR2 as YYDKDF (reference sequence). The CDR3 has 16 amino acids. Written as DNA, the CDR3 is TGTGCCACCAGCAGGAGTACAGGGCCAACTAATGAAAAACTGTTTTTT. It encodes CATSRSTGPTNEKLFF.

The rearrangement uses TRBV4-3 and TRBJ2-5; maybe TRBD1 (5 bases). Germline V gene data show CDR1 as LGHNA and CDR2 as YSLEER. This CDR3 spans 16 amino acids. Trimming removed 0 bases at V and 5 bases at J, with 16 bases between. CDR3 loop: CASSQDSIRGAETQYF. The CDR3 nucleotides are TGCGCCAGCAGCCAAGATTCTATTAGGGGCGCCGAGACCCAGTACTTC.

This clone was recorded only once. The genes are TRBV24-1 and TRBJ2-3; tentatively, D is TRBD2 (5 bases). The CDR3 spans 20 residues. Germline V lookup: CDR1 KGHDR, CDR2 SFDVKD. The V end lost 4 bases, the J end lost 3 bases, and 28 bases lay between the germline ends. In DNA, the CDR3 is TGTGCCACCAGTGACTCGGGCTTTGGTGAGGGCGTTGTTTATACAGATACGCAGTATTTT. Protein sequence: CATSDSGFGEGVVYTDTQYF.

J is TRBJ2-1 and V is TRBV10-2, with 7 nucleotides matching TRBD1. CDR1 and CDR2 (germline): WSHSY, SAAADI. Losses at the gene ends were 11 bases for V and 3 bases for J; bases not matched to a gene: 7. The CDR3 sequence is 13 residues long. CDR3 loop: CASRQGGYNEQFF. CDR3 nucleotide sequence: TGCGCCTCCAGACAGGGCGGCTACAATGAGCAGTTCTTC.

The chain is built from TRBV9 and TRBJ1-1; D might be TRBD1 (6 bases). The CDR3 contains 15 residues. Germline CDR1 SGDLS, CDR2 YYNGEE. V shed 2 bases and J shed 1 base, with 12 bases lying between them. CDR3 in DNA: TGTGCCAGCAGCGTCCAGGGGTCGACGAACACTGAAGCTTTCTTT. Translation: CASSVQGSTNTEAFF. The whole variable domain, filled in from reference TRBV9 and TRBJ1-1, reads DSGVTQTPKHLITATGQRVTLRCSPRSGDLSVYWYQQSLDQGLQFLIQYYNGEERAKGNILERFSAQQFPDLHSELNLSSLELGDSALYFCASSVQGSTNTEAFFGQGTRLTVV.

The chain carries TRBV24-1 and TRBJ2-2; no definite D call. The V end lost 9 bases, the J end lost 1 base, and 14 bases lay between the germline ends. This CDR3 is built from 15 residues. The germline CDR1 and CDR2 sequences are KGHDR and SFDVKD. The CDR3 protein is CATGANGKNTGELFF. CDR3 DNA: TGTGCCACCGGAGCCAATGGGAAGAACACCGGGGAGCTGTTTTTT.